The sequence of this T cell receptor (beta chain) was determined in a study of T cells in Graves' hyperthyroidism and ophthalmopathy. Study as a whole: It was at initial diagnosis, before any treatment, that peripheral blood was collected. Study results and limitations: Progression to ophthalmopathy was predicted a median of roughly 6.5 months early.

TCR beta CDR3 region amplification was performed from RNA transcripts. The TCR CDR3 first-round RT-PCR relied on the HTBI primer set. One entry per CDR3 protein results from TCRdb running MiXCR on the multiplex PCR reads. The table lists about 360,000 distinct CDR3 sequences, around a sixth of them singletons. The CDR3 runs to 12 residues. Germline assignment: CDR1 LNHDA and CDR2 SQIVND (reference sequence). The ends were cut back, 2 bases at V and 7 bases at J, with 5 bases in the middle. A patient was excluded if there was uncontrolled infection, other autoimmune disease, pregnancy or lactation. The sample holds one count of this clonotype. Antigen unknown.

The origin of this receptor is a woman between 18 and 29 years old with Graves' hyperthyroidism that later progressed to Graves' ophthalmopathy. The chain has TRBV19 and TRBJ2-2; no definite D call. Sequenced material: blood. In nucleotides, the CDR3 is TGTGCCAGTAGTATATGGGGCGGGGAGCTGTTTTTT. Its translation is CASSIWGGELFF.